This TCR beta chain was sequenced during a study of CD8 T cells in Susac syndrome. Random hexamers served to reverse transcribe roughly 0.5 to 1 ug RNA. TCRdb analysed the immunoSEQ multiplex PCR reads with MiXCR anew, one entry per CDR3 protein. Here the sample spans about 150,000 distinct CDR3 sequences, approximately 95% being singletons. TCR beta was sequenced from blood CD8+ and CD4+ T cells. The authors negatively isolated CD8+ and CD4+ T cells and FACS-enriched TEMRA cells. The CDR3 is 15 residues long. Per the germline V gene, CDR1 is DFQATT and CDR2 is SNEGSKA (reference sequence). Trimming removed 5 bases at V and 3 bases at J, with 17 bases between.

The sample consisted of CD4+ T cells from PBMCs. The TCR sequence derives from a human donor in good health. The chain employs TRBV20-1 and TRBJ2-1; TRBD1 might be the D (5 bases). The CDR3 DNA reads as TGCAGTGCTCCTTCCTCTCGTGGACACTACAATGAGCAGTTCTTC. This translates into CSAPSSRGHYNEQFF.